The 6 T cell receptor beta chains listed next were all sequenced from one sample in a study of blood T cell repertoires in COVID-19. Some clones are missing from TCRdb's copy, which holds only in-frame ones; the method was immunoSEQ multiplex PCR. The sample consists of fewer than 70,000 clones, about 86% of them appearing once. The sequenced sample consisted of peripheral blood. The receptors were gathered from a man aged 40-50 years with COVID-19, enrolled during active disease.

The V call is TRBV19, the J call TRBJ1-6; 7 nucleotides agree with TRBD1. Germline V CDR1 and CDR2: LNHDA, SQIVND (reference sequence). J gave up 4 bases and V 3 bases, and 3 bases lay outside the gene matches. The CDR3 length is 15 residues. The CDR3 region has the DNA TGTGCCAGTAGTATCGGGACAGCATATAATTCACCCCTCCACTTT. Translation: CASSIGTAYNSPLHF.

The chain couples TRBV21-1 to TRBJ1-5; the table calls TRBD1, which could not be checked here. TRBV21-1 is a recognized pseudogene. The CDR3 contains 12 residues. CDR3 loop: CASNTGHQPQHF. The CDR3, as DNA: TGTGCCAGCAACACAGGGCATCAGCCCCAGCATTTT.

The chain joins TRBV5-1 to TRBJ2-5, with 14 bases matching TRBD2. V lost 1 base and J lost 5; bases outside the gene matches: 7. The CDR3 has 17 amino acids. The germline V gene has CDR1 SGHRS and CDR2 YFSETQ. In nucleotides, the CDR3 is TGCGCCAGCAGCTTGCCCCGACTAGCGGGGGGGCGGGAGACCCAGTACTTC. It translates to CASSLPRLAGGRETQYF.

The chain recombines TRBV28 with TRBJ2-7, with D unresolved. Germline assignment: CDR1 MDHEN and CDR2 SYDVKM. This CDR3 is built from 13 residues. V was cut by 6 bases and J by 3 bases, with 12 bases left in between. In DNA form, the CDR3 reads TGTGCCAGCAGCCTATCGAACGTCTACGAGCAGTACTTC. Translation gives CASSLSNVYEQYF.

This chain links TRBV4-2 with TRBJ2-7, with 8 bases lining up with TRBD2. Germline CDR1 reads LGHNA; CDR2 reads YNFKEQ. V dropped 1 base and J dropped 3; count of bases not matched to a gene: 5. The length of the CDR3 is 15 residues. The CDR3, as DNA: TGTGCCAGCAGCCAAGGGGCGGGGGGAGTCTACGAGCAGTACTTC. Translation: CASSQGAGGVYEQYF.

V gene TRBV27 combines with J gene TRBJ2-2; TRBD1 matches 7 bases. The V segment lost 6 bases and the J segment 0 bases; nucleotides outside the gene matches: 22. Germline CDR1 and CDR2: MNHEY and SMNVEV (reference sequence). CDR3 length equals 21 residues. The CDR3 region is CASSSPLRDSPNSSNTGELFF. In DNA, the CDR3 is TGTGCCAGCAGCTCCCCTTTACGGGACAGCCCAAATTCATCGAACACCGGGGAGCTGTTTTTT.